The next 30 T cell receptor beta chains were all read from a single sample in a study of T cells after yellow fever vaccination (dated by TCRdb to the late 2010s). The library was built by means of 5' RACE. Sequencing instrument: Illumina HiSeq 2500. TCRdb cleaned the public reads at Q25 with fastp, built clones with MiXCR and kept in-frame beta chains. CDR3 protein sequences are deduplicated, and each keeps its most common genes and DNA. The sample yields about 330,000 distinct CDR3 sequences; roughly 8% were counted once. About 16% of the sample goes to the ten largest clones. The label giving this sample's treatment or condition can be read as: live attenuated yellow fever vaccine strain. Sequenced material: PBMCs, taken more than 40 days after the first yellow fever vaccination. The origin of the receptors is a man aged 18 to 30 who received the YFV17D yellow fever vaccine.

This chain uses TRBV29-1 with TRBJ1-2; D remains unclear. The CDR3 extends over 9 amino acids. V lost 3 bases, J lost 7 bases, and 3 bases lay in between. Per the germline V gene, CDR1 is SQVTM and CDR2 is ANQGSEA. The CDR3 DNA is TGCAGCGTTGAGATTGGCTACACCTTC. Protein sequence: CSVEIGYTF.

The chain is built from TRBV5-1 and TRBJ2-2; TRBD1 matches at 8 bases. The V segment lost 0 bases and the J segment 6 bases; nucleotides outside the gene matches: 4. This CDR3 is 15 amino acids long. Germline V CDR1 and CDR2: SGHRS, YFSETQ. CDR3 sequence: CASSLGQGSAGELFF. The CDR3 DNA reads TGCGCCAGCAGCTTGGGACAGGGGAGCGCCGGGGAGCTGTTTTTT.

In this sample, this clonotype turned up a few times. The CDR3 loop reads CSARDPAGGSYNEQFF. CDR3 coding DNA: TGCAGTGCTAGAGATCCAGCGGGGGGCTCCTACAATGAGCAGTTCTTC. The gene calls are TRBV20-1 and TRBJ2-1, with TRBD2 identical over 9 bases. This CDR3 contains 16 residues. Germline V gives CDR1 DFQATT, CDR2 SNEGSKA (reference sequence). Unmatched junction bases numbered 3, after V lost 0 bases and J lost 0 bases.

V is TRBV6-2 or TRBV6-3 and J is TRBJ2-2; 9 bases match TRBD2. From germline, CDR1 is MNHEY and CDR2 SVGEGT. This CDR3 has 18 amino acids. The V and J ends lost 4 bases and 2 bases, in that order; junction bases with no gene match: 11. As DNA, the CDR3 is TGTGCCAGCAGTTCCTTGACTTGCGGGGGGGAAAACACCGGGGAGCTGTTTTTT. Residues: CASSSLTCGGENTGELFF.

This clonotype was picked up a small number of times. This chain joins TRBV20-1 and TRBJ2-7; unclear D gene. Per the germline V gene, CDR1 is DFQATT and CDR2 is SNEGSKA (reference sequence). This CDR3 contains 13 residues. The CDR3 region has the DNA TGCAGTGCTCCTTCTGCAGGTTCCTCCGAGCAGTACGTC. Translating gives CSAPSAGSSEQYV.

The sample holds many counts of this clonotype. The chain joins TRBV7-9 to TRBJ2-5, with D possibly being TRBD2 (5 bases). The CDR3 has 14 residues. The germline gives CDR1 SEHNR, CDR2 FQNEAQ (reference sequence). V dropped 6 bases and J dropped 5 bases, with 16 bases sitting between them. DNA for the CDR3: TGTGCCAGCAGGACCGACTATACCAGTGAGACCCAGTACTTC. Protein: CASRTDYTSETQYF.

This clonotype was observed a few times. The chain uses TRBV25-1 and TRBJ2-5; 9 nucleotides line up with TRBD2. The CDR3 totals 14 residues. Germline V gene sequence: CDR1 MGHDK, CDR2 SYGVNS. V trimming: 0 bases; J trimming: 5 bases; junction bases outside the gene matches: 1. The chain's CDR3 is CASSEYLAGETQYF. In DNA form, the CDR3 reads TGTGCCAGCAGTGAATACCTAGCGGGGGAGACCCAGTACTTC.

This clonotype showed up just a few times. The gene calls are TRBV30 and TRBJ2-3, with D perhaps TRBD1 (6 bases). The CDR3 covers 12 residues. Trimming shortened V by 2 bases and J by 7 bases, and 10 bases separated the two germline ends. The V gene's germline CDR1 is GTSNPN and CDR2 SVGIG (reference sequence). The CDR3 DNA is TGTGCCTGGAGTATAACAGGGAATACGCAGTATTTT. Translated: CAWSITGNTQYF.

This sequence joins TRBV12-3 or TRBV12-4 and TRBJ1-4, with unresolved D. V lost 3 bases and J 8 bases, leaving 16 bases between the germline ends. The CDR3 sequence is 15 residues long. The CDR3: CASSLSGPSSEKLFF. As DNA, the CDR3 is TGTGCCAGCAGTTTGTCCGGACCCTCCTCAGAAAAACTGTTTTTT.

CDR3 sequence: CSARQRDLIVTQYF. The DNA for the CDR3 is TGCAGTGCTAGGCAGCGGGACTTGATTGTGACCCAGTACTTC. The chain recombines TRBV20-1 with TRBJ2-5; 7 bases map to TRBD2. Trimming removed 3 bases from V and 7 bases from J; junction bases left unmatched: 11. The V gene's germline CDR1 is DFQATT and CDR2 SNEGSKA (reference sequence). CDR3 size: 14 residues.

J is TRBJ2-7 and V is TRBV28; D may be TRBD1 (6 bases). Trimming took 6 bases from V and 4 from J, leaving 13 bases between them. Germline CDR1 reads MDHEN; CDR2 reads SYDVKM. The CDR3 runs 13 residues. CDR3 in amino acids: CASRLQGGYEQYV. In nucleotides, the CDR3 is TGTGCCAGCAGACTACAGGGCGGGTACGAGCAGTACGTC.

This clonotype showed up just a few times. J is TRBJ2-7 and V is TRBV7-2; D may be TRBD2 (5 bases). CDR3 length: 15 amino acids. Germline V gene sequence: CDR1 SGHTA, CDR2 FQGNSA. Trimming shortened V by 0 bases and J by 2 bases, and 11 bases separated the two germline ends. CDR3 in amino acids: CASSLASAGPYEQYV. CDR3 sequence (DNA): TGTGCCAGCAGCTTAGCTAGTGCGGGTCCCTACGAGCAGTACGTC.

This clonotype was picked up many times. The chain has TRBV7-6 and TRBJ1-1; no clear D. Germline V lookup: CDR1 SGHVS, CDR2 FNYEAQ. Trimming took 2 bases from V and 4 from J, leaving 8 bases between them. The CDR3 runs to 13 residues. The CDR3 sequence is CASSLRRSTEAFF. The DNA of the CDR3 is TGTGCCAGCAGCTTACGTCGGAGCACTGAAGCTTTCTTT.

This clonotype came up a few times. The V gene is TRBV19, the J gene TRBJ2-2; D unresolved. V shed 7 bases and J shed 0 bases, with 9 bases lying between them. CDR3 length equals 14 residues. Germline lookup yields CDR1 LNHDA and CDR2 SQIVND (reference sequence). The CDR3 spells CASTSSANTGELFF. The DNA for the CDR3 is TGTGCCAGTACCTCAAGCGCGAACACCGGGGAGCTGTTTTTT.

This clonotype was found a few times. This rearrangement joins TRBV6-1 to TRBJ1-5, with D perhaps matching TRBD1 (5 bases). Trimming stripped 5 bases from V and 0 bases from J, with 17 bases between. This CDR3 has 17 residues. Germline V gene lookup returns CDR1 MNHNS and CDR2 SASEGT. DNA for the CDR3: TGTGCCAGCAGTCCCCGGGGAGGGGAAAATAGCAATCAGCCCCAGCATTTT. It encodes CASSPRGGENSNQPQHF.

V usage is TRBV20-1 and J usage is TRBJ2-2, with D perhaps TRBD2 (5 bases). The length of the CDR3 is 15 residues. The V gene's germline CDR1 is DFQATT and CDR2 SNEGSKA (reference sequence). V lost 6 bases and J lost 1, with 15 bases in between. CDR3 DNA: TGCAGTGCGGCCGACGGGGAATTGAACACCGGGGAGCTGTTTTTT. It is translated as CSAADGELNTGELFF.

V gene TRBV7-3 combines with J gene TRBJ2-2; 7 bases align to TRBD1. Per the germline V gene, CDR1 is SGHTA and CDR2 is FQGTGA. The J segment lost 2 bases and the V segment lost 4 bases, leaving 19 bases of the junction unmatched. CDR3 length: 20 residues. The DNA of the CDR3 is TGTGCCAGCAGCTCCCTTTCGATCCCATCTACAGGGGTAAACACCGGGGAGCTGTTTTTT. Encoded protein: CASSSLSIPSTGVNTGELFF. The variable domain in full, with the rest retrieved from reference TRBV7-3 and TRBJ2-2, is GAGVSQTPSNKVTEKGKYVELRCDPISGHTALYWYRQSLGQGPEFLIYFQGTGAADDSGLPNDRFFAVRPEGSVSTLKIQRTERGDSAVYLCASSSLSIPSTGVNTGELFFGEGSRLTVL.

This clonotype was counted between two and nine times. The chain combines TRBV19 with TRBJ1-5; 8 bases are shared with TRBD1. The germline V gene encodes CDR1 LNHDA and CDR2 SQIVND (reference sequence). The CDR3 is 14 residues long. V shed 6 bases, J shed 4 bases, and the junction held 5 bases outside the gene matches. The CDR3 nucleotides are TGTGCCAGTAGGGCGCAGGGGGCGAATCAGCCCCAGCATTTT. It translates to CASRAQGANQPQHF. The complete variable domain, with remaining parts taken from reference TRBV19 and TRBJ1-5, reads DGGITQSPKYLFRKEGQNVTLSCEQNLNHDAMYWYRQDPGQGLRLIYYSQIVNDFQKGDIAEGYSVSREKKESFPLTVTSAQKNPTAFYLCASRAQGANQPQHFGDGTRLSIL.

In this sample, this clonotype turned up a few times. The V and J genes are TRBV6-2 or TRBV6-3 and TRBJ2-1; 9 nucleotides agree with TRBD2. CDR3 size: 16 residues. After removal of 5 bases from V and 7 bases from J, the junction contained 12 bases not matched to a gene. Germline CDR1 is MNHEY and CDR2 is SVGEGT. CDR3 sequence reads: CASSTPRGGLINEQFF. The CDR3 DNA follows: TGTGCCAGCAGTACTCCGCGGGGGGGCCTTATTAATGAGCAGTTCTTC.

This clonotype was counted a few times. The chain uses TRBV7-8 and TRBJ2-1; D perhaps matches TRBD2 (6 bases). V lost 0 bases, J lost 8 bases, and 11 bases lay in between. The CDR3 consists of 14 residues. CDR1 is SGHVS, CDR2 FQNEAQ, per germline. The CDR3 sequence: CASSLARGADEQFF. The CDR3 region has the DNA TGTGCCAGCAGCTTAGCGCGGGGTGCGGATGAGCAGTTCTTC.

The genes are TRBV7-9 and TRBJ2-1, with D maybe TRBD2 (5 bases). Germline V gene lookup returns CDR1 SEHNR and CDR2 FQNEAQ (reference sequence). The CDR3 is made up of 15 amino acids. Trimming removed 3 bases from V and 9 bases from J, with 18 bases in between. The CDR3 protein is CASSFAATSRGEQFF. The DNA of the CDR3 is TGTGCCAGCAGCTTTGCGGCTACTAGTAGAGGTGAGCAGTTCTTC.

This clonotype was detected only a few times. The chain uses TRBV6-2 or TRBV6-3 and TRBJ1-1; D gene unclear. Per the germline V gene, CDR1 is MNHEY and CDR2 is SVGEGT. The CDR3 has 12 residues. The V gene lost 8 bases and the J gene lost 6 bases, with 13 bases spanning the gap. CDR3 sequence (DNA): TGTGCCAGCGCCCAAGATCGCCCTGAAGCTTTCTTT. Translation: CASAQDRPEAFF.

This chain connects TRBV10-3 to TRBJ1-3, with 8 nucleotides matching TRBD1. Trimming took 9 bases from V and 0 from J; bases not matched to a gene: 4. This CDR3 comprises 14 residues. The germline V gene has CDR1 ENHRY and CDR2 SYGVKD. CDR3 sequence reads: CAMRQGNSGNTIYF. The CDR3 DNA sequence: TGTGCCATGAGACAGGGGAACTCTGGAAACACCATATATTTT.

This clonotype was seen at least ten times. The CDR3 DNA reads TGTGCCAGCAGCCATAGAGCAGGACGGGAGACCCAGTACTTC. Amino acid sequence: CASSHRAGRETQYF. J is TRBJ2-5 and V is TRBV14; the D is unclear. The CDR3 is 14 amino acids. CDR1 is SGHDN and CDR2 is FVKESK in the germline V gene. The V end lost 3 bases, the J end lost 5 bases, and 13 bases lay between the germline ends.

This clonotype was recorded a few times. V is TRBV19 and J is TRBJ2-5; D not certain. V lost 6 bases, J lost 2 bases, and 7 bases lay in between. The CDR3 runs to 12 residues. Germline CDR1 LNHDA, CDR2 SQIVND (reference sequence). CDR3 in amino acids: CASRSVQETQYF. In DNA form, the CDR3 reads TGTGCCAGTAGAAGTGTTCAAGAGACCCAGTACTTC.

This clonotype was found many times. The chain combines TRBV7-6 with TRBJ2-2, with D unresolved. Germline CDR1 SGHVS, CDR2 FNYEAQ. V was shortened by 0 bases and J by 5 bases, with 13 bases between the two germline ends. The CDR3 is 16 amino acids. CDR3 sequence: CASSLAAPVGTGELFF. The CDR3 nucleotides read TGTGCCAGCAGCTTAGCCGCACCAGTGGGAACCGGGGAGCTGTTTTTT.

The chain's CDR3 is CASSQGSGTSLQYF. Here the CDR3 DNA reads TGTGCCAGCAGCCAGGGCTCCGGGACGAGTCTTCAGTACTTC. The genes are TRBV5-6 and TRBJ2-4; D possibly uses TRBD1 or TRBD2 (5 bases each). The germline V gene encodes CDR1 SGHDT and CDR2 YYEEEE. V lost 4 bases and J lost 11, with 19 bases in between. The CDR3 length is 14 residues.

A few counts support this clonotype. The gene calls are TRBV27 and TRBJ2-1; TRBD2 might be the D (5 bases). CDR3 length equals 14 residues. V was clipped by 3 bases and J by 10 bases, with 16 bases between them. Germline V gene data show CDR1 as MNHEY and CDR2 as SMNVEV (reference sequence). The CDR3 loop is CASSLEWISGEQFF. The CDR3 bases are TGTGCCAGCAGTTTGGAGTGGATCTCGGGAGAGCAGTTCTTC.

Written as DNA, the CDR3 is TGTGCCAGCAGTTACTCGTCAGGGGTAGGCGATGGCTACACCTTC. Translating it yields CASSYSSGVGDGYTF. The chain combines TRBV6-5 with TRBJ1-2; a possible D gene is TRBD1 (6 bases). CDR1 MNHEY and CDR2 SVGAGI come from the germline V gene. The V gene lost 0 bases and the J gene lost 6 bases, with 14 bases spanning the gap. CDR3 length equals 15 residues.

About this clonotype: Sequence at one end of the junction differs from germline and may be a read error. V usage is TRBV6-5 and J usage is TRBJ1-6, with D possibly TRBD1 on 5 matching bases. This CDR3 comprises 15 residues. Per the germline V gene, CDR1 is MNHEY and CDR2 is SVGAGI. CDR3 nucleotides: TGTGCCAGCAGCTTACCCCGCGGGGGTAATTCACCCATCCACTTT. Translated, it gives CASSLPRGGNSPIHF.